The table lists the clone carrying this T cell receptor beta chain with many counts. The table came from immunoSEQ multiplex PCR; TCRdb's copy has only in-frame clones and leaves some out. In the table there are about 220,000 clones, 75% to 90% of which are singletons. Across 24 US areas, participants ranged in age from roughly 18 to 95 years. The sample is drawn from a study of blood T cell repertoires in COVID-19. Study-wide context: PBMCs, B-cell-depleted T cells, or T cells were the source of the cDNA or gDNA that made up the material.

The CDR3 consists of 17 residues. Germline CDR1 LGHNT, CDR2 FRNRAP. The V segment lost 0 bases and the J segment 7 bases; nucleotides outside the gene matches: 15. Sample: PBMCs or T cells enriched from blood (not recorded which). The V and J genes are TRBV12-5 and TRBJ2-7; TRBD2 agrees at 7 bases. The sequence was obtained from a woman in her late teens or twenties in a cohort exposed to, infected with or recovered from COVID-19 (not recorded which). The CDR3 DNA sequence: TGTGCTAGTGGTTTGGTACTTGGGAGGGAGGCCCATTGGGAGCAGTACTTC. Protein product: CASGLVLGREAHWEQYF.